The 27 T cell receptor beta chains in this list originate from one sample, sequenced in a study of CD8 T cells in Susac syndrome. An input of roughly 0.5 to 1 ug of RNA was subjected to reverse transcription using random hexamers. MiXCR was run by TCRdb on the immunoSEQ multiplex PCR reads, yielding one entry per CDR3 protein. The data hold about 19,000 distinct CDR3 sequences, with roughly 95% observed a single time. The sample taken for sequencing was CD8+ T cells from PBMCs. Receptors were obtained from a human donor in good health.

The gene calls are TRBV28 and TRBJ1-5; D may be TRBD1 (5 bases). There are 14 residues in the CDR3. With 6 bases removed from V and 6 bases from J, the gap between germline ends came to 15 bases. The germline CDR1 and CDR2 sequences are MDHEN and SYDVKM. For the CDR3, the DNA is TGTGCCAGCAGCCTGGGGCCTGCGGCTCAGCCCCAGCATTTT. This codes for CASSLGPAAQPQHF.

The chain recombines TRBV7-3 with TRBJ2-1; 8 nucleotides line up with TRBD1. Per the germline V gene, CDR1 is SGHTA and CDR2 is FQGTGA. The CDR3 is 15 residues long. Trimming removed 5 bases from V and 1 base from J; junction bases left unmatched: 4. The CDR3 nucleotides read TGTGCCAGCAGCCAGACAGGGGTTTCCTACAATGAGCAGTTCTTC. It codes for CASSQTGVSYNEQFF.

The V call is TRBV9, the J call TRBJ2-7; 7 nucleotides align to TRBD2. The CDR3 length is 15 residues. Germline CDR1 SGDLS, CDR2 YYNGEE. V lost 4 bases, J lost 7 bases, and 14 bases stayed unmatched. The CDR3: CASSTTGTMGGEQYF. The CDR3 nucleotides read TGTGCCAGCAGCACGACCGGGACTATGGGAGGGGAGCAGTACTTC.

The table lists this clonotype with a count of one. The rearrangement links TRBV28 to TRBJ2-7; maybe TRBD2 (6 bases). From germline, CDR1 is MDHEN and CDR2 SYDVKM. V lost 5 bases and J 4 bases, leaving 21 bases between the germline ends. The CDR3 extends over 16 amino acids. CDR3 DNA: TGTGCCAGCAGTCACGTAGCGGAATTAGAACCTTACGAGCAGTACTTC. This gives the protein CASSHVAELEPYEQYF.

The rearrangement joins TRBV28 to TRBJ1-2; D unresolved. This CDR3 is built from 20 residues. The V gene lost 2 bases and the J gene lost 2 bases, with 27 bases spanning the gap. The germline V gene encodes CDR1 MDHEN and CDR2 SYDVKM. In DNA form, the CDR3 reads TGTGCCAGCAGTTTACCATCTTTCCCGAGTCAGGACGGTTGGAACTATGGCTACACCTTC. Protein product: CASSLPSFPSQDGWNYGYTF.

The V and J genes are TRBV18 and TRBJ2-1; possible D gene TRBD2, 6 bases. The CDR3 covers 18 residues. In germline, CDR1 is KGHSH, CDR2 LQKENI. Deletions cut 3 bases from V and 4 bases from J, with 22 bases between. The DNA of the CDR3 is TGTGCCAGCTCACCCGCCCTTTGGGGAGCGGGCCTTTACAATGAGCAGTTCTTC. This translates into CASSPALWGAGLYNEQFF.

V is TRBV7-6 and J is TRBJ2-1, with D possibly being TRBD2 (6 bases). The CDR3 is 15 residues long. Germline values: CDR1 SGHVS, CDR2 FNYEAQ. V lost 2 bases, J lost 4 bases, and 12 bases lay in between. The CDR3 DNA reads TGTGCCAGCAGCTTACGGCCCCGGGAGTACAATGAGCAGTTCTTC. Residues: CASSLRPREYNEQFF.

This chain uses TRBV6-6 with TRBJ2-7; the match to TRBD2 covers 9 bases. This CDR3 comprises 13 residues. The germline gives CDR1 MNHNY, CDR2 SVGAGI (reference sequence). Trimming removed 2 bases from V and 6 bases from J; junction bases left unmatched: 2. CDR3 coding DNA: TGTGCCAGCAGTTACGCGGGAGGGGGCGAGCAGTACTTC. Amino acid sequence: CASSYAGGGEQYF.

The rearrangement uses TRBV7-9 and TRBJ2-2, with 9 bases that match TRBD1. Per the germline V gene, CDR1 is SEHNR and CDR2 is FQNEAQ (reference sequence). CDR3 length equals 16 residues. The ends lost 4 bases at V and 1 base at J; junction bases unmatched: 4. The CDR3 is CASSSNRGQNTGELFF. In DNA, the CDR3 is TGTGCCAGCAGCTCAAACAGGGGGCAGAACACCGGGGAGCTGTTTTTT.

The chain uses TRBV28 and TRBJ2-7; 7 nucleotides align to TRBD2. V lost 1 base to trimming and J lost 3 bases; unmatched junction nucleotides: 9. This CDR3 region has 16 residues. CDR1 and CDR2 from the germline V gene are MDHEN and SYDVKM. In DNA form, the CDR3 reads TGTGCCAGCAGTTTATTCCATAGCGGGTCCTTCTACGAGCAGTACTTC. The encoded protein is CASSLFHSGSFYEQYF.

The chain employs TRBV5-6 and TRBJ2-3; TRBD2 matches at 7 bases. CDR1 is SGHDT and CDR2 is YYEEEE in the germline V gene. With V trimmed by 0 bases and J by 0 bases, 13 bases remained unmatched. The CDR3 extends over 19 amino acids. In DNA, the CDR3 is TGTGCCAGCAGCTTGGGGGTTCGAACTAGCGCAGCTAGCACAGATACGCAGTATTTT. Translation gives CASSLGVRTSAASTDTQYF. The full variable domain, with the rest looked up from reference TRBV5-6 and TRBJ2-3, is DAGVTQSPTHLIKTRGQQVTLRCSPKSGHDTVSWYQQALGQGPQFIFQYYEEEERQRGNFPDRFSGHQFPNYSSELNVNALLLGDSALYLCASSLGVRTSAASTDTQYFGPGTRLTVL.

The chain employs TRBV9 and TRBJ2-7; the D call may be TRBD1 or TRBD2 (5 bases each). V was pared by 0 bases and J by 2 bases, with 9 bases between. The CDR3 is 14 residues long. Germline V gene sequence: CDR1 SGDLS, CDR2 YYNGEE. The CDR3 nucleotides read TGTGCCAGCAGCGTAGAAGGGGAGCCCTACGAGCAGTACTTC. Encoded protein: CASSVEGEPYEQYF.

Turning to this clonotype: The junction shows a germline mismatch at one end, possibly a read error. This CDR3 reads CTSSEGLAATDTQYF. CDR3 DNA: TGTACCAGCAGTGAAGGACTAGCGGCCACAGATACGCAGTATTTT. The chain couples TRBV2 to TRBJ2-3, with 10 positions matching TRBD2. This CDR3 contains 15 residues. CDR1 and CDR2 from the germline V gene are SNHLY and FYNNEI.

The V call is TRBV3-1, the J call TRBJ2-7; the D is unclear. V was cut by 4 bases and J by 2 bases, with 9 bases left in between. Germline loops: CDR1 LGHDT, CDR2 YNNKEL (reference sequence). The CDR3 is 13 amino acids. The CDR3, as DNA: TGTGCCAGCAGCCCCGGGCCTACCTACGAGCAGTACGTC. This encodes CASSPGPTYEQYV.

The rearrangement links TRBV5-1 to TRBJ2-7; perhaps TRBD2 as D (6 bases). This CDR3 contains 15 residues. Per germline, CDR1 SGHRS and CDR2 YFSETQ. Trimming pared 0 bases from V and 0 bases from J, leaving 10 bases between. CDR3 protein: CASSLGGESSYEQYV. CDR3 nucleotides: TGCGCCAGCAGCTTGGGCGGGGAAAGCTCCTACGAGCAGTACGTC.

V is TRBV4-2 and J is TRBJ2-2, with D maybe TRBD2 (5 bases). The CDR3 consists of 17 residues. Germline V gene data show CDR1 as LGHNA and CDR2 as YNFKEQ. V lost 1 base, J lost 1 base, and 13 bases lay in between. The CDR3 DNA is TGTGCCAGCAGCCAAGTAAGGGCTAGCTGGAACACCGGGGAGCTGTTTTTT. This translates into CASSQVRASWNTGELFF.

The CDR3, as DNA: TGTGCCAGCAGCCCGGGACAGCTACTCGAGCAGTACGTC. Amino acid sequence: CASSPGQLLEQYV. The chain uses TRBV16 and TRBJ2-7; 7 nucleotides agree with TRBD1. Germline-derived CDR1 and CDR2 are KGHSY and FQNENV. The CDR3 is made up of 13 amino acids. Trimming removed 4 bases from V and 6 bases from J; junction bases left unmatched: 6.

This rearrangement joins TRBV29-1 to TRBJ2-3; D possibly corresponds to TRBD1 (6 bases). V was shortened by 0 bases and J by 6 bases, with 13 bases between the two germline ends. CDR3 length: 14 residues. Germline loops: CDR1 SQVTM, CDR2 ANQGSEA. The CDR3 reads CSVEDSGEADTQYF. CDR3 DNA: TGCAGCGTTGAAGATTCAGGGGAAGCGGATACGCAGTATTTT.

The CDR3 DNA is TGTGCCAGCAGCTTGGGCAGGGGCTACGAGCAGTACTTC. Its translation is CASSLGRGYEQYF. The rearrangement uses TRBV7-9 and TRBJ2-7; weak D call: TRBD1 (6 bases). The CDR3 runs to 13 residues. Germline-derived CDR1 and CDR2 are SEHNR and FQNEAQ (reference sequence). The V end was cut by 3 bases, the J end by 3 bases, with 9 bases between.

J is TRBJ2-1 and V is TRBV2; D is unclear. In germline, CDR1 is SNHLY, CDR2 FYNNEI. CDR3 length: 14 amino acids. The V end lost 1 base, the J end lost 10 bases, and 14 bases lay between the germline ends. CDR3 in amino acids: CASSEVTILEEQFF. The DNA for the CDR3 is TGTGCCAGCAGTGAAGTAACTATACTCGAGGAGCAGTTCTTC.

CDR3 sequence: CASSTKEGPNTEAFF. DNA of the CDR3: TGTGCCAGCAGCACAAAAGAGGGTCCGAACACTGAAGCTTTCTTT. This chain uses TRBV13 with TRBJ1-1, with unresolved D. Trimming cost V 5 bases and J 1 base, with 14 bases left between them. Germline loops: CDR1 PRHDT, CDR2 FYEKMQ (reference sequence). The CDR3 runs 15 residues.

This clonotype was picked up one time. V usage is TRBV27 and J usage is TRBJ2-1; TRBD2 matches 10 bases. The CDR3 is made up of 15 amino acids. J was trimmed by 3 bases and V by 5 bases; bases with no gene match: 4. Germline V lookup: CDR1 MNHEY, CDR2 SMNVEV (reference sequence). CDR3 protein: CASSPSGSIYNEQFF. The CDR3 region has the DNA TGTGCCAGCAGTCCTAGCGGGAGTATCTACAATGAGCAGTTCTTC.

The chain carries TRBV5-1 and TRBJ2-7; D unresolved. Germline V gene sequence: CDR1 SGHRS, CDR2 YFSETQ. V was cut by 2 bases and J by 0 bases, with 6 bases left in between. This CDR3 region has 13 residues. CDR3 protein: CASSFTDSYEQYF. Here the CDR3 DNA reads TGCGCCAGCAGCTTCACCGACTCCTACGAGCAGTACTTC.

The chain uses TRBV28 and TRBJ2-7; possible D gene TRBD1, 7 bases. Trimming took 3 bases from V and 11 from J, leaving 11 bases between them. The length of the CDR3 is 11 residues. Germline assignment: CDR1 MDHEN and CDR2 SYDVKM. CDR3 in DNA: TGTGCCAGCAGTTTCACAGGGGAGGAGTACTTC. It translates to CASSFTGEEYF.

This clonotype was counted a single time. The V gene is TRBV4-1, the J gene TRBJ2-2; 12 bases align to TRBD2. CDR3 length equals 18 residues. The ends lost 4 bases at V and 4 bases at J; junction bases unmatched: 10. CDR1 MGHRA and CDR2 YSYEKL come from the germline V gene. The CDR3 spells CASSRGLAGTSLTGELFF. The DNA for the CDR3 is TGCGCCAGCAGCCGCGGACTAGCGGGAACCTCCCTCACCGGGGAGCTGTTTTTT.

The V and J genes are TRBV7-9 and TRBJ2-2, with TRBD2 as a possible D gene (5 bases). Germline V CDR1 and CDR2: SEHNR, FQNEAQ (reference sequence). Trimming stripped 6 bases from V and 10 bases from J, with 15 bases between. The CDR3 extends over 13 amino acids. The CDR3 DNA sequence: TGTGCCAGCAGTTACGGGGTCGGCGAGGAGCTGTTTTTT. It specifies CASSYGVGEELFF.

The chain is built from TRBV7-9 and TRBJ2-4, with D unresolved. The CDR3 spans 15 residues. The germline V gene has CDR1 SEHNR and CDR2 FQNEAQ (reference sequence). The V end lost 2 bases, the J end lost 0 bases, and 8 bases lay between the germline ends. Written as DNA, the CDR3 is TGTGCCAGCAGCTTACCGATACTAGCCAAAAACATTCAGTACTTC. It is translated as CASSLPILAKNIQYF.